This T cell receptor (beta chain) was observed in a study of CD8 T cells in ankylosing spondylitis. MiXCR, applied by TCRdb to the 5' RACE reads, yields one record per CDR3 protein. The sample has roughly 140,000 distinct CDR3 sequences; under 55% are singletons. The V gene end was trimmed by 0 bases and the J gene end by 3 bases; junction bases not matched to a gene: 7. The CDR3 totals 17 residues. Germline V gives CDR1 LGHNA, CDR2 YNFKEQ. Input material: synovial fluid, either unsorted or a sorted T cell fraction (not recorded which). This rearrangement joins TRBV4-2 to TRBJ2-3; 9 bases fit TRBD2. The sequence was obtained from a male donor with ankylosing spondylitis. CDR3 sequence reads: CASSQDGREGPTDTQYF. The CDR3 DNA reads TGTGCCAGCAGCCAAGACGGGCGGGAGGGCCCGACAGATACGCAGTATTTT.